The entry that follows covers one T cell receptor beta chain sequence. Its cognate antigen is unknown. The record originates from a study of early stage breast cancer tumors. Study as a whole: Roughly 9.6-fold was the mean read coverage per sample.

Points from the study as a whole: Unsorted bulk genomic DNA sequencing lacked pairing and functional marker data.

The CDR3 sequence is 14 residues long. Trimming removed 2 bases from V and 2 bases from J, with 10 bases in between. The germline V gene has CDR1 SGHAT and CDR2 FQDESV (reference sequence). TCRdb's copy holds only in-frame clones and misses some; the assay was immunoSEQ multiplex PCR. The table lists 25,000 to 35,000 clones, about 80% of them singletons. The sample consisted of blood. The chain links TRBV11-1 to TRBJ2-7, with D tentatively TRBD1 (6 bases). The clonotype comes from a person in their sixties or seventies with breast cancer. CDR3 nucleotides: TGTGCCAGCAGCTTAAACAGGGTCACCTACGAGCAGTACTTC. As protein: CASSLNRVTYEQYF.